These 30 T cell receptor beta chains originate from one sample sequenced in a study of cytomegalovirus exposure and HLA in healthy donors. The study ran its PCR with 60 Vbeta and 13 Jbeta primers. The method was immunoSEQ multiplex PCR; TCRdb's version includes in-frame clones alone and lacks a portion of them. The sample carries about 90,000 clones, around 85% recorded once. Source material: PBMCs. The origin of the receptors is a young man in good health and CMV-seronegative.

This CDR3 is CASSLGQGLTEAFF. The CDR3 coding sequence is TGTGCCAGCAGCTTAGGACAGGGGTTAACTGAAGCTTTCTTT. The chain links TRBV5-6 to TRBJ1-1; 9 bases match TRBD1. Trimming at V came to 2 bases and at J to 5 bases, leaving 4 bases not matched to a gene. The CDR3 totals 14 residues. Germline loops: CDR1 SGHDT, CDR2 YYEEEE.

The rearrangement links TRBV4-1 to TRBJ2-2; 8 bases match TRBD1. With 3 bases clipped from V and 3 bases from J, the junction kept 3 bases outside the gene matches. The length of the CDR3 is 15 residues. Germline V CDR1 and CDR2: MGHRA, YSYEKL. CDR3 amino acids: CASSQVDRDTGELFF. The CDR3 region has the DNA TGCGCCAGCAGCCAGGTGGACAGGGACACCGGGGAGCTGTTTTTT.

This clone was counted once. The rearrangement joins TRBV29-1 to TRBJ2-7; no reliable D call. CDR1 is SQVTM, CDR2 ANQGSEA, per germline. CDR3 length equals 12 residues. The ends were cut back, 2 bases at V and 6 bases at J, with 11 bases in the middle. The CDR3 region is CSVESHIGEQYF. In nucleotides, the CDR3 is TGCAGCGTTGAATCTCATATCGGCGAGCAGTACTTC.

This clone has just one count. The chain employs TRBV27 and TRBJ2-5; D remains unclear. V was pared by 5 bases and J by 5 bases, with 12 bases between. This CDR3 comprises 13 residues. The V gene's germline CDR1 is MNHEY and CDR2 SMNVEV (reference sequence). The CDR3 loop is CASSPFSQETQYF. The DNA for the CDR3 is TGTGCCAGCAGTCCCTTTAGCCAGGAGACCCAGTACTTC.

This chain links TRBV19 with TRBJ2-1, with D unresolved. V lost 6 bases, J lost 10 bases, and 10 bases lay in between. The germline CDR1 and CDR2 sequences are LNHDA and SQIVND (reference sequence). The CDR3 extends over 11 amino acids. CDR3 sequence reads: CASRVESEQFF. The CDR3 DNA is TGTGCCAGTAGGGTTGAAAGCGAGCAGTTCTTC. The whole variable domain, remainder taken from reference TRBV19 and TRBJ2-1, is DGGITQSPKYLFRKEGQNVTLSCEQNLNHDAMYWYRQDPGQGLRLIYYSQIVNDFQKGDIAEGYSVSREKKESFPLTVTSAQKNPTAFYLCASRVESEQFFGPGTRLTVL.

V is TRBV27 and J is TRBJ2-5; TRBD2 matches 7 bases. The CDR3 has 16 amino acids. V was pared by 4 bases and J by 7 bases, with 15 bases of the junction left unmatched. Germline-derived CDR1 and CDR2 are MNHEY and SMNVEV (reference sequence). This CDR3 reads CASSYRVGGGLGTQYF. CDR3 bases: TGTGCCAGCAGTTACCGGGTGGGGGGAGGGTTGGGGACCCAGTACTTC.

This clone has only a few counts. The chain couples TRBV6-1 to TRBJ1-4, with no clear D. CDR1 is MNHNS and CDR2 is SASEGT in the germline V gene. This CDR3 contains 19 residues. V lost 0 bases and J lost 3, with 20 bases in between. The CDR3 nucleotides read TGTGCCAGCAGTGAAGCTACGGCGGTCGGGGTCGGGGCTAATGAAAAACTGTTTTTT. This encodes CASSEATAVGVGANEKLFF.

The rearrangement joins TRBV6-1 to TRBJ2-3; 14 bases are shared with TRBD2. Per germline, CDR1 MNHNS and CDR2 SASEGT. The V gene end was trimmed by 1 base and the J gene end by 5 bases; junction bases not matched to a gene: 14. CDR3 length equals 20 residues. CDR3 region: CASSEGRGTSGRRWGDTQYF. In DNA, the CDR3 is TGTGCCAGCAGTGAAGGGCGGGGGACTAGCGGGAGACGCTGGGGAGATACGCAGTATTTT.

The rearrangement uses TRBV14 and TRBJ2-3; D call uncertain. The CDR3 length is 14 residues. The ends were cut back, 4 bases at V and 2 bases at J, with 10 bases in the middle. CDR1 SGHDN and CDR2 FVKESK come from the germline V gene. The CDR3 region has the DNA TGTGCCAGCAGCCCCCTCGTTCTCACAGATACGCAGTATTTT. As protein: CASSPLVLTDTQYF.

The chain combines TRBV30 with TRBJ1-4; TRBD1 agrees at 9 bases. CDR1 is GTSNPN, CDR2 SVGIG, per germline (reference sequence). V lost 3 bases and J lost 7; bases outside the gene matches: 9. The CDR3 covers 15 residues. The CDR3 DNA is TGTGCCTGGAGCGGAAACAGGGGGCGCGCTGAAAAACTGTTTTTT. Amino acids: CAWSGNRGRAEKLFF.

The chain uses TRBV7-9 and TRBJ1-2; D call uncertain. Trimming left V 10 bases short and J 4 bases short, with 19 bases between. This CDR3 spans 14 amino acids. The germline gives CDR1 SEHNR, CDR2 FQNEAQ (reference sequence). DNA of the CDR3: TGTGCCACCCTCGTAGTCGGGGAAGGCTATGGCTACACCTTC. Encoded protein: CATLVVGEGYGYTF. Full variable domain (rest looked up from reference TRBV7-9 and TRBJ1-2): DTGVSQNPRHKITKRGQNVTFRCDPISEHNRLYWYRQTLGQGPEFLTYFQNEAQLEKSRLLSDRFSAERPKGSFSTLEIQRTEQGDSAMYLCATLVVGEGYGYTFGSGTRLTVV.

The rearrangement uses TRBV4-1 and TRBJ2-7; weak D call: TRBD1 (5 bases). The CDR3 contains 16 residues. Germline values: CDR1 MGHRA, CDR2 YSYEKL. Between the trimmed V and J ends, which lost 0 bases and 1 base, there was a span of 13 bases. CDR3 nucleotides: TGCGCCAGCAGCCAAGAAGCGACAGTGGTTTCCTACGAGCAGTACTTC. Protein sequence: CASSQEATVVSYEQYF.

This clone was counted a single time. The sample holds other DNA sequences that translate to the same CDR3. The chain employs TRBV27 and TRBJ2-7; no clear D gene. The CDR3 is 11 residues long. Trimming shortened V by 4 bases and J by 4 bases, and 5 bases separated the two germline ends. Germline loops: CDR1 MNHEY, CDR2 SMNVEV (reference sequence). CDR3 protein: CASSSLYEQYF. CDR3 in DNA: TGTGCCAGCAGTTCCCTGTACGAGCAGTACTTC.

V gene TRBV14 combines with J gene TRBJ1-1; D unresolved. The length of the CDR3 is 15 residues. CDR1 SGHDN and CDR2 FVKESK come from the germline V gene. Trimming shortened V by 4 bases and J by 2 bases, and 14 bases separated the two germline ends. CDR3 loop: CASSRNRGGNTEAFF. The CDR3 bases are TGTGCCAGCAGCCGAAACAGAGGAGGTAACACTGAAGCTTTCTTT.

This chain links TRBV7-2 with TRBJ2-7, with a tentative D call TRBD2 (6 bases). The CDR3 is made up of 15 amino acids. CDR1 and CDR2 from the germline V gene are SGHTA and FQGNSA. The germline V and J ends were trimmed by 2 bases and 5 bases, with 16 bases remaining between them. CDR3 nucleotides: TGTGCCAGCAGCTTAACCCCCCGGGAGAGGCACGAGCAGTACTTC. It yields the protein CASSLTPRERHEQYF.

This chain uses TRBV9 with TRBJ1-5; possibly TRBD1 for D (5 bases). CDR1 and CDR2 (germline): SGDLS, YYNGEE. The V and J ends lost 2 bases and 2 bases respectively, with 11 bases between them. The CDR3 covers 15 residues. The CDR3 reads CASSVSREGNQPQHF. The CDR3 bases are TGTGCCAGCAGCGTTAGCAGGGAAGGCAATCAGCCCCAGCATTTT. Drawing the rest from reference TRBV9 and TRBJ1-5, the complete variable domain is DSGVTQTPKHLITATGQRVTLRCSPRSGDLSVYWYQQSLDQGLQFLIQYYNGEERAKGNILERFSAQQFPDLHSELNLSSLELGDSALYFCASSVSREGNQPQHFGDGTRLSIL.

The V gene is TRBV5-1, the J gene TRBJ1-1; 10 positions match TRBD1. V trimming: 1 base; J trimming: 0 bases; junction bases outside the gene matches: 15. The CDR3 consists of 20 residues. Germline V gene lookup returns CDR1 SGHRS and CDR2 YFSETQ. The DNA for the CDR3 is TGCGCCAGCAGCTTGCTGGGACAGGGGATCTTAGCGCCAATGAACACTGAAGCTTTCTTT. It codes for CASSLLGQGILAPMNTEAFF. Looking up the rest from reference TRBV5-1 and TRBJ1-1 gives the full variable domain: KAGVTQTPRYLIKTRGQQVTLSCSPISGHRSVSWYQQTPGQGLQFLFEYFSETQRNKGNFPGRFSGRQFSNSRSEMNVSTLELGDSALYLCASSLLGQGILAPMNTEAFFGQGTRLTVV.

This clone was seen a few times. CDR3 region: CASRKNTGSTEAFF. CDR3 DNA sequence: TGTGCCAGCAGGAAAAATACAGGGAGCACTGAAGCTTTCTTT. The genes are TRBV6-5 and TRBJ1-1, with a possible D match to TRBD1 (6 bases). The V and J ends lost 6 bases and 4 bases respectively, with 15 bases between them. Germline CDR1 and CDR2: MNHEY and SVGAGI. There are 14 residues in the CDR3.

This clone was observed once. The germline gene is not matched at one end of the junction; a read error may be the cause. The chain has TRBV5-1 and TRBJ2-7; D not certain. Germline lookup yields CDR1 SGHRS and CDR2 YFSETQ. The CDR3 is 12 amino acids. CDR3 bases: TGCGCCAGCAGCCCCCCCTCCGACGAGCAGTACTTC. Translating it yields CASSPPSDEQYF.

The rearrangement links TRBV25-1 to TRBJ2-7; no clear D. The CDR3 loop spans 16 amino acids. The V gene's germline CDR1 is MGHDK and CDR2 SYGVNS. V was trimmed by 0 bases and J by 0 bases, leaving 12 bases between them. CDR3 in amino acids: CASSEYPAGSSYEQYF. In DNA form, the CDR3 reads TGTGCCAGCAGTGAATATCCGGCAGGAAGCTCCTACGAGCAGTACTTC.

The CDR3 coding sequence is TGTGCCAGCAGGAGGGTTGGCCAAGAGACCCAGTACTTC. This translates into CASRRVGQETQYF. The chain uses TRBV5-6 and TRBJ2-5, with D perhaps TRBD2 (5 bases). Germline V gene data show CDR1 as SGHDT and CDR2 as YYEEEE. The CDR3 contains 13 residues. Trimming left V 5 bases short and J 1 base short, with 9 bases between.

This rearrangement joins TRBV29-1 to TRBJ2-1, with D maybe TRBD1 (6 bases). The germline V gene encodes CDR1 SQVTM and CDR2 ANQGSEA. CDR3 length equals 15 residues. The V gene lost 6 bases and the J gene lost 0 bases, with 15 bases spanning the gap. CDR3 coding DNA: TGCAGCGTCTCAAGAACAGGGAGCTCCTACAATGAGCAGTTCTTC. Translated: CSVSRTGSSYNEQFF.

The V gene is TRBV14, the J gene TRBJ1-2; D unresolved. Per the germline V gene, CDR1 is SGHDN and CDR2 is FVKESK. Between the trimmed V and J ends, which lost 0 bases and 6 bases, there was a span of 5 bases. There are 12 residues in the CDR3. CDR3 sequence reads: CASSQDFHGYTF. CDR3 DNA sequence: TGTGCCAGCAGCCAAGACTTCCATGGCTACACCTTC. Full variable domain (remainder filled in from reference TRBV14 and TRBJ1-2): EAGVTQFPSHSVIEKGQTVTLRCDPISGHDNLYWYRRVMGKEIKFLLHFVKESKQDESGMPNNRFLAERTGGTYSTLKVQPAELEDSGVYFCASSQDFHGYTFGSGTRLTVV.

V usage is TRBV5-1 and J usage is TRBJ1-2, with 9 bases identical to TRBD1. Germline-derived CDR1 and CDR2 are SGHRS and YFSETQ. The CDR3 covers 15 residues. V lost 0 bases and J lost 3; bases outside the gene matches: 3. The CDR3 loop is CASSLEGQGHYGYTF. The CDR3 nucleotides are TGCGCCAGCAGCTTGGAGGGACAGGGACACTATGGCTACACCTTC.

The chain couples TRBV5-6 to TRBJ2-7; 13 nucleotides align to TRBD2. The CDR3 is made up of 17 amino acids. The V and J ends lost 0 bases and 0 bases, in that order; junction bases with no gene match: 3. Germline CDR1 reads SGHDT; CDR2 reads YYEEEE. Here the CDR3 reads CASSLALAGGFSYEQYF. CDR3 DNA: TGTGCCAGCAGCTTGGCACTAGCGGGAGGGTTCTCCTACGAGCAGTACTTC.

V gene TRBV28 combines with J gene TRBJ1-2; 9 bases match TRBD1. V trimming: 5 bases; J trimming: 5 bases; junction bases outside the gene matches: 9. The germline V gene encodes CDR1 MDHEN and CDR2 SYDVKM. The CDR3 covers 15 residues. CDR3 sequence: CASSLSGTGTYGYTF. The DNA for the CDR3 is TGTGCCAGCAGTCTGAGCGGGACAGGGACTTATGGCTACACCTTC.

The chain carries TRBV10-3 and TRBJ1-2; possible D gene TRBD1, 6 bases. The V and J ends lost 4 bases and 8 bases respectively, with 14 bases between them. Germline CDR1 and CDR2: ENHRY and SYGVKD. The CDR3 spans 13 residues. The DNA for the CDR3 is TGTGCCATCAGTGGAGGGGGTTATGGCGGCTACACCTTC. It encodes CAISGGGYGGYTF.

The chain combines TRBV28 with TRBJ1-1; D ambiguous. This CDR3 is 12 amino acids long. The germline V and J ends were trimmed by 6 bases and 5 bases, with 10 bases remaining between them. Germline V gives CDR1 MDHEN, CDR2 SYDVKM. CDR3 in DNA: TGTGCCAGCAGCCAAACATTAACTGAAGCTTTCTTT. It yields the protein CASSQTLTEAFF.

The J gene is TRBJ2-7, the V gene TRBV9, with 7 bases matching TRBD2. The germline V gene encodes CDR1 SGDLS and CDR2 YYNGEE. V gave up 4 bases and J gave up 3 bases; unmatched junction bases: 10. This CDR3 is 15 amino acids long. The CDR3 nucleotides are TGTGCCAGCAGCACAAGCGGGGAGGTGGTCTACGAGCAGTACTTC. Its translation is CASSTSGEVVYEQYF.

The chain links TRBV7-6 to TRBJ1-1; 8 bases fit TRBD1. This CDR3 spans 14 amino acids. V was clipped by 5 bases and J by 2 bases; unmatched bases: 4. From germline, CDR1 is SGHVS and CDR2 FNYEAQ. The CDR3 region has the DNA TGTGCCAGCAGCCCACAGGGGGTCAACACTGAAGCTTTCTTT. Protein sequence: CASSPQGVNTEAFF.